Listed below are T cell receptor beta chains from one sample, sequenced in a study of T-cell reconstitution after alpha-beta-depleted transplantation in children. TCRdb reanalysed the PCR reads using MiXCR and keeps one entry per CDR3 protein. The sample shows about 870,000 distinct CDR3 sequences, around 17% of them seen only once. The sequences come from PBMCs, mostly from graft donor cells, collected 360 days after TCRalphabeta/CD19-depleted stem cell transplant. The receptors stem from a male patient under 18 who had a stem cell transplant for acute lymphoblastic leukemia, so the T cells may come from the graft donor. Each CDR3 is given with its conserved first and last residue. The D gene is left open where the match is weak. Some rows have no size entry. The others give once, few or many, or a class for an expanded clone.

>TRBJ2-2|-|few|TRBV20-1
CSARGGSHPGELFF
TGCAGTGCTAGAGGAGGGTCCCACCCCGGGGAGCTGTTTTTT
>TRBJ2-5|TRBD2|few|TRBV7-7
CASSWGLAGEGTQYF
TGTGCCAGCAGCTGGGGACTAGCGGGAGAGGGGACCCAGTACTTC
>TRBJ1-5|-|-|TRBV15
CATSSLASNQPQHF
TGTGCCACCAGCAGTTTAGCGAGCAATCAGCCCCAGCATTTT
>TRBJ2-1|-|few|TRBV12-3/TRBV12-4
CASSLWGVDYNEQFF
TGTGCCAGCAGTTTATGGGGTGTGGATTACAATGAGCAGTTCTTC
>TRBJ2-1|TRBD2|many|TRBV12-3/TRBV12-4
CASSPGTSGKVNEQFF
TGTGCCAGCAGTCCTGGGACTAGCGGGAAGGTCAATGAGCAGTTCTTC
>TRBJ2-7|TRBD2|-|TRBV4-2
CASSQEILLAGTYEQYF
TGTGCCAGCAGCCAAGAGATTTTACTAGCGGGCACCTACGAGCAGTACTTC
>TRBJ2-1|-|-|TRBV15
CATSRIQGDEQFF
TGTGCCACCAGCAGAATACAGGGCGATGAGCAGTTCTTC
>TRBJ2-1|TRBD2|many|TRBV10-3
CAISTVAGEIYNEQFF
TGTGCCATCAGTACCGTAGCGGGAGAAATATACAATGAGCAGTTCTTC
>TRBJ2-5|-|-|TRBV3-1
CASSQNPLNRAQETQYF
TGTGCCAGCAGCCAAAACCCACTTAACAGGGCCCAAGAGACCCAGTACTTC
>TRBJ2-3|-|few|TRBV12-3/TRBV12-4
CASSRDSAYTQYF
TGTGCCAGCAGCCGGGACTCTGCTTATACGCAGTATTTT
>TRBJ2-1|TRBD2|few|TRBV29-1
CSVGLAGGSGEQFF
TGCAGCGTCGGACTAGCGGGAGGTAGTGGGGAGCAGTTCTTC
>TRBJ2-5|TRBD1|-|TRBV28
CASSLPGTGTRETQYF
TGTGCCAGCAGTTTACCCGGGACAGGGACGAGAGAGACCCAGTACTTC
>TRBJ2-2|TRBD2|-|TRBV3-1
CASSRAGVSTGELFF
TGTGCCAGCAGCCGTGCGGGAGTGAGCACCGGGGAGCTGTTTTTT
>TRBJ2-6|TRBD1|-|TRBV18
CASSPRVTDRGLSGANVLTF
TGTGCCAGCTCACCACGGGTCACGGACAGGGGGCTCTCTGGGGCCAACGTCCTGACTTTC
>TRBJ2-7|-|-|TRBV20-1
CSEGGPYEQYF
TGCAGTGAAGGCGGACCCTACGAGCAGTACTTC
>TRBJ2-3|-|few|TRBV2
CASGLVTDTQYF
TGTGCCAGCGGACTCGTCACAGATACGCAGTATTTT
>TRBJ1-2|-|many|TRBV6-1
CASSEWTAALYGYTF
TGTGCCAGCAGTGAATGGACAGCTGCACTCTATGGCTACACCTTC
>TRBJ2-7|TRBD1|-|TRBV9
CASSVLGGFYEQYF
TGTGCCAGCAGCGTACTAGGGGGCTTCTACGAGCAGTACTTC
>TRBJ2-3|-|few|TRBV7-3
CASSLGVAGTDTQYF
TGTGCCAGCAGCTTAGGTGTAGCTGGCACAGATACGCAGTATTTT
>TRBJ2-2|TRBD1|-|TRBV18
CASSPRFLTGTGGIGELFF
TGTGCCAGCTCACCACGTTTTTTGACCGGGACAGGGGGCATCGGGGAGCTGTTTTTT
>TRBJ2-3|TRBD1|few|TRBV7-9
CASSWSGGLTLTDTQYF
TGTGCCAGCAGCTGGTCAGGGGGCCTTACCCTCACAGATACGCAGTATTTT
>TRBJ2-3|TRBD2|many|TRBV5-1
CASSSRTSGSTYTQYF
TGCGCCAGCAGCAGCAGGACTAGCGGAAGTACATATACGCAGTATTTT
>TRBJ2-2|-|-|TRBV20-1
CSAESGTRNTGELFF
TGCAGTGCCGAGAGCGGGACACGCAACACCGGGGAGCTGTTTTTT
>TRBJ2-1|-|-|TRBV3-1
CASSLQGGGSYNEQFF
TGTGCCAGCAGCCTACAGGGCGGGGGCTCCTACAATGAGCAGTTCTTC
>TRBJ2-2|-|-|TRBV7-9
CASSSRRGRGELFF
TGTGCCAGCAGCTCTCGGAGAGGGCGCGGGGAGCTGTTTTTT
>TRBJ2-6|-|-|TRBV12-3/TRBV12-4
CASTHRRRSGANVLTF
TGTGCCAGCACTCATCGCAGGCGATCTGGGGCCAACGTCCTGACTTTC
>TRBJ2-7|-|few|TRBV5-1
CASSFGGYYEQYF
TGCGCCAGCAGTTTCGGGGGCTACTACGAGCAGTACTTC